Below are 25 T cell receptor beta chains sequenced from a single sample in a study of B cell selection in AIRE deficiency. Sorting defined conventional CD4 T cells as CD4+CD127+. Generated by immunoSEQ multiplex PCR, the TCRdb table keeps only in-frame clones and is missing some. Seen here are over 20,000 clones, 95% to 98% observed once, and the top ten hold over 0.15%. Specimen: conventional CD4+ T cells sorted from PBMCs. These receptors were collected from a human donor with AIRE deficiency.

The genes are TRBV27 and TRBJ1-1, with 9 bases that match TRBD1. The germline V gene encodes CDR1 MNHEY and CDR2 SMNVEV (reference sequence). V lost 2 bases and J lost 9; bases outside the gene matches: 16. The length of the CDR3 is 17 residues. CDR3 amino acids: CASSLLDRGRYTTKAFF. The CDR3 DNA reads TGTGCCAGCAGTTTACTGGACAGGGGCCGTTACACGACTAAAGCTTTCTTT.

The chain joins TRBV5-1 to TRBJ2-1; 10 bases are a match to TRBD2. V was clipped by 4 bases and J by 5 bases; unmatched bases: 6. This CDR3 has 15 residues. Germline CDR1 is SGHRS and CDR2 is YFSETQ. The DNA for the CDR3 is TGCGCCAGCAGCGTATCCGGGACTAGCGACAATGAGCAGTTCTTC. Its translation: CASSVSGTSDNEQFF. Supplemented by reference TRBV5-1 and TRBJ2-1, the full variable domain reads KAGVTQTPRYLIKTRGQQVTLSCSPISGHRSVSWYQQTPGQGLQFLFEYFSETQRNKGNFPGRFSGRQFSNSRSEMNVSTLELGDSALYLCASSVSGTSDNEQFFGPGTRLTVL.

The V and J genes are TRBV5-4 and TRBJ2-2; a weak D match, TRBD2 (5 bases). This CDR3 spans 14 amino acids. CDR1 is SGHNT, CDR2 YYREEE, per germline (reference sequence). Between the trimmed V and J ends, which lost 4 bases and 8 bases, there was a span of 15 bases. The CDR3 coding sequence is TGTGCCAGCAGCACCGCCAGCGGCCAGGGGGAGCTGTTTTTT. This translates into CASSTASGQGELFF.

This sequence joins TRBV30 and TRBJ2-2; 7 positions match TRBD1. Germline assignment: CDR1 GTSNPN and CDR2 SVGIG (reference sequence). Unmatched junction bases numbered 7, after V lost 7 bases and J lost 2 bases. The length of the CDR3 is 14 residues. CDR3 bases: TGTGCCTTCCCGGGACAGCGAAACACCGGGGAGCTGTTTTTT. Translating gives CAFPGQRNTGELFF.

V is TRBV4-3 and J is TRBJ2-3; D gene ambiguous. V lost 0 bases and J lost 15, with 13 bases in between. The germline V gene encodes CDR1 LGHNA and CDR2 YSLEER. The CDR3 loop spans 12 amino acids. This chain's CDR3 is CASSQDFSRYYF. The CDR3 region has the DNA TGCGCCAGCAGCCAAGATTTTTCCCGGTATTATTTT.

The chain links TRBV2 to TRBJ2-7; no clear D. Trimming cost V 0 bases and J 0 bases, with 15 bases left between them. Germline V CDR1 and CDR2: SNHLY, FYNNEI. CDR3 size: 17 residues. CDR3 region: CASSEAVGQIYSYEQYF. CDR3 sequence (DNA): TGTGCCAGCAGTGAAGCGGTAGGGCAGATATACTCCTACGAGCAGTACTTC.

The chain couples TRBV7-2 to TRBJ2-7; 12 nucleotides line up with TRBD2. From germline, CDR1 is SGHTA and CDR2 FQGNSA. V shed 7 bases and J 5 bases; nucleotides not matched to a gene: 18. The CDR3 sequence is 18 residues long. CDR3 amino acids: CASTKALPLAGGKDEQYF. The CDR3 DNA is TGTGCCAGCACGAAGGCCTTACCACTAGCGGGAGGAAAAGACGAGCAGTACTTC.

The rearrangement links TRBV7-9 to TRBJ1-2; D is ambiguous. Trimming took off 2 bases at V and 0 bases at J, with 4 bases between the two ends. From germline, CDR1 is SEHNR and CDR2 FQNEAQ (reference sequence). This CDR3 spans 13 amino acids. Written as DNA, the CDR3 is TGTGCCAGCAGCTTACTTACTAACTATGGCTACACCTTC. It is translated as CASSLLTNYGYTF.

This chain uses TRBV29-1 with TRBJ2-3; 7 positions match TRBD1. The CDR3 loop spans 13 amino acids. The V segment lost 6 bases and the J segment 5 bases; nucleotides outside the gene matches: 8. From germline, CDR1 is SQVTM and CDR2 ANQGSEA. CDR3: CSVGRDSRDTQYF. As DNA, the CDR3 is TGCAGCGTCGGAAGGGACAGTAGAGATACGCAGTATTTT.

The J gene is TRBJ2-5, the V gene TRBV5-1; 7 bases align to TRBD2. J gave up 3 bases and V 0 bases, and 8 bases lay outside the gene matches. Germline V gene lookup returns CDR1 SGHRS and CDR2 YFSETQ. The CDR3 loop spans 16 amino acids. CDR3 in DNA: TGCGCCAGCAGCTTGGAGCCAGGGAGGGCGAAAGAGACCCAGTACTTC. Protein sequence: CASSLEPGRAKETQYF.

This chain connects TRBV7-9 to TRBJ2-5; 11 bases map to TRBD2. Germline values: CDR1 SEHNR, CDR2 FQNEAQ (reference sequence). V was pared by 5 bases and J by 5 bases, with 19 bases of the junction left unmatched. The CDR3 extends over 19 amino acids. The CDR3 sequence: CASSTRESTSGALRETQYF. For the CDR3, the DNA is TGTGCCAGCAGCACGCGAGAATCGACTAGCGGGGCCCTCCGGGAGACCCAGTACTTC.

This chain uses TRBV9 with TRBJ1-4; D is uncertain. The CDR3 is made up of 14 amino acids. The V end lost 4 bases, the J end lost 5 bases, and 12 bases lay between the germline ends. Germline V gives CDR1 SGDLS, CDR2 YYNGEE. The CDR3 nucleotides read TGTGCCAGCAGCCCCCAGCCTAGCAATGAAAAACTGTTTTTT. Translation: CASSPQPSNEKLFF.

The rearrangement joins TRBV6-5 to TRBJ2-1; D is possibly TRBD1 or TRBD2 (6 bases each). Trimming took 0 bases from V and 8 from J, leaving 17 bases between them. There are 16 residues in the CDR3. Germline CDR1 MNHEY, CDR2 SVGAGI. CDR3 in DNA: TGTGCCAGCAGTTACTCGCGTCCGGGTGGGGGGCATGAGCAGTTCTTC. It is translated as CASSYSRPGGGHEQFF.

The rearrangement uses TRBV6-5 and TRBJ2-7, with a possible D match to TRBD1 (5 bases). V was pared by 0 bases and J by 0 bases, with 12 bases between. The CDR3 runs 16 residues. CDR1 is MNHEY, CDR2 SVGAGI, per germline. CDR3 sequence: CASSYSGRRSSYEQYF. Written as DNA, the CDR3 is TGTGCCAGCAGTTACTCGGGGCGCAGGAGCTCCTACGAGCAGTACTTC.

The chain employs TRBV29-1 and TRBJ1-2, with D uncertain. This CDR3 spans 14 amino acids. Germline V gene lookup returns CDR1 SQVTM and CDR2 ANQGSEA. Trimming pared 8 bases from V and 6 bases from J, leaving 22 bases between. CDR3 coding DNA: TGCAGCATTGTGGTGGCCCAGAGTACCCATGGCTACACCTTC. Its translation is CSIVVAQSTHGYTF. The full variable domain, with the rest looked up from reference TRBV29-1 and TRBJ1-2, is SAVISQKPSRDICQRGTSLTIQCQVDSQVTMMFWYRQQPGQSLTLIATANQGSEATYESGFVIDKFPISRPNLTFSTLTVSNMSPEDSSIYLCSIVVAQSTHGYTFGSGTRLTVV.

The chain links TRBV5-5 to TRBJ2-7; D is uncertain. Germline V lookup: CDR1 SGHKS, CDR2 YYEKEE (reference sequence). The CDR3 is made up of 15 amino acids. Trimming removed 0 bases from V and 3 bases from J, with 13 bases in between. DNA of the CDR3: TGTGCCAGCAGCTTGGCTGTGGACGCCGTCTACGAGCAGTACTTC. Its translation: CASSLAVDAVYEQYF.

The rearrangement uses TRBV10-3 and TRBJ2-1, with 11 positions matching TRBD2. Losses at the gene ends were 2 bases for V and 8 bases for J; bases not matched to a gene: 5. This CDR3 has 15 amino acids. Germline V gene lookup returns CDR1 ENHRY and CDR2 SYGVKD. The CDR3 here is CAISEPGTSGYEQFF. For the CDR3, the DNA is TGTGCCATCAGTGAGCCAGGGACTAGCGGCTATGAGCAGTTCTTC.

The chain joins TRBV7-2 to TRBJ2-5, with 8 bases that match TRBD1. Per germline, CDR1 SGHTA and CDR2 FQGNSA. The CDR3 is made up of 15 amino acids. The V and J ends lost 5 bases and 4 bases, in that order; junction bases with no gene match: 9. DNA of the CDR3: TGTGCCAGCAGCCACCCGCCAGGGGGCGGAGAGACCCAGTACTTC. Amino acid sequence: CASSHPPGGGETQYF.

Only one count was recorded for this clone. This chain joins TRBV4-2 and TRBJ1-3, with D perhaps TRBD1 (6 bases). The ends were cut back, 1 base at V and 0 bases at J, with 10 bases in the middle. This CDR3 is built from 16 residues. CDR1 LGHNA and CDR2 YNFKEQ come from the germline V gene. CDR3 residues: CASSQATGLSGNTIYF. CDR3 sequence (DNA): TGTGCCAGCAGCCAAGCCACAGGGCTCTCTGGAAACACCATATATTTT.

This chain links TRBV30 with TRBJ2-3, with D possibly being TRBD1 (5 bases). CDR3 length: 15 amino acids. Germline V gene lookup returns CDR1 GTSNPN and CDR2 SVGIG (reference sequence). V dropped 2 bases and J dropped 2 bases, with 14 bases sitting between them. The chain's CDR3 is CAWSPRQNPTDTQYF. The CDR3 DNA follows: TGTGCCTGGAGTCCTCGACAGAACCCCACAGATACGCAGTATTTT.

The rearrangement links TRBV6-4 to TRBJ1-2; 9 nucleotides match TRBD1. Trimming removed 5 bases from V and 8 bases from J; junction bases left unmatched: 12. Per germline, CDR1 MRHNA and CDR2 SNTAGT. The CDR3 length is 15 residues. CDR3 coding DNA: TGTGCCAGCAGTCCATCGGGGACAGGGTATGGAGGCTACACCTTC. Translation: CASSPSGTGYGGYTF.

Here the CDR3 DNA reads TGTGCCAGCAGTTTATGGAGGGGACAGGATACGCAGTATTTT. It yields the protein CASSLWRGQDTQYF. This chain links TRBV28 with TRBJ2-3, with TRBD1 identical over 7 bases. This CDR3 has 14 amino acids. V lost 0 bases and J lost 6; bases outside the gene matches: 3. CDR1 and CDR2 (germline): MDHEN, SYDVKM.

V gene TRBV2 combines with J gene TRBJ2-1; the match to TRBD2 covers 11 bases. The germline V gene has CDR1 SNHLY and CDR2 FYNNEI. CDR3 length equals 16 residues. J was trimmed by 1 base and V by 6 bases; bases with no gene match: 5. The DNA of the CDR3 is TGTGCCAGCAGACCCGGGACTAGCGGATCCTACAATGAGCAGTTCTTC. Translating gives CASRPGTSGSYNEQFF.

In nucleotides, the CDR3 is TGTGCCAGCTCTCGCACCCAAGAGACCCAGTACTTC. Its protein product is CASSRTQETQYF. The rearrangement uses TRBV18 and TRBJ2-5; D unresolved. The CDR3 totals 12 residues. CDR1 KGHSH and CDR2 LQKENI come from the germline V gene. V lost 6 bases and J 1 base, leaving 6 bases between the germline ends.

The CDR3 reads CASPPTGGTYEQYF. The CDR3, as DNA: TGTGCCAGCCCACCCACAGGGGGGACTTACGAGCAGTACTTC. The V call is TRBV2, the J call TRBJ2-7; 8 bases are shared with TRBD1. The germline V gene encodes CDR1 SNHLY and CDR2 FYNNEI. CDR3 length equals 14 residues. V lost 8 bases to trimming and J lost 4 bases; unmatched junction nucleotides: 10. The variable domain in full, completed from reference TRBV2 and TRBJ2-7, reads EPEVTQTPSHQVTQMGQEVILRCVPISNHLYFYWYRQILGQKVEFLVSFYNNEISEKSEIFDDQFSVERPDGSNFTLKIRSTKLEDSAMYFCASPPTGGTYEQYFGPGTRLTVT.